A single sample gave rise to the 9 T cell receptor beta chains below, sequenced in a study of cytomegalovirus exposure and HLA in healthy donors. The PCR ran on 60 Vbeta and 13 Jbeta primers. Profiling relied on immunoSEQ multiplex PCR, and the TCRdb table lists in-frame clones only, not all of them. Among under 200,000 clones listed, about three quarters were seen once. Specimen: PBMCs. All receptors come from a man aged 45-65 years in good health and CMV-seropositive.

This chain connects TRBV18 to TRBJ1-1; D call uncertain. Trimming removed 4 bases from V and 1 base from J, with 19 bases in between. Germline CDR1 is KGHSH and CDR2 is LQKENI. The CDR3 is 17 residues long. DNA for the CDR3: TGTGCCAGCTCACTAATGGGAGCCCGGGGAAGGAACACTGAAGCTTTCTTT. Translated, it gives CASSLMGARGRNTEAFF.

CDR3 protein: CASSIPYRDTEQYV. CDR3 nucleotide sequence: TGTGCCAGCAGTATCCCATACAGGGATACCGAGCAGTACGTC. The gene calls are TRBV27 and TRBJ2-7, with D possibly being TRBD1 (6 bases). The CDR3 loop spans 14 amino acids. Germline V gene lookup returns CDR1 MNHEY and CDR2 SMNVEV (reference sequence). The V and J ends lost 5 bases and 6 bases respectively, with 17 bases between them.

In its sample, this clone was seen a few times. The chain has TRBV29-1 and TRBJ2-7; 9 bases map to TRBD1. The germline CDR1 and CDR2 sequences are SQVTM and ANQGSEA. Trimming cost V 8 bases and J 6 bases; bases outside gene matches: 11. The CDR3 extends over 13 amino acids. The chain's CDR3 is CSTLDRGKGEQYF. The DNA for the CDR3 is TGCAGCACATTGGACAGGGGCAAGGGCGAGCAGTACTTC.

This clone has only one observation. The gene calls are TRBV5-5 and TRBJ1-1, with D possibly matching TRBD1 (5 bases). Germline CDR1 reads SGHKS; CDR2 reads YYEKEE (reference sequence). The CDR3 is made up of 15 amino acids. V was clipped by 0 bases and J by 3 bases, with 12 bases between them. The chain's CDR3 is CASSLASQGYTEAFF. CDR3 nucleotides: TGTGCCAGCAGCTTGGCATCTCAGGGCTACACTGAAGCTTTCTTT. The variable domain in full, completed from reference TRBV5-5 and TRBJ1-1, reads DAGVTQSPTHLIKTRGQQVTLRCSPISGHKSVSWYQQVLGQGPQFIFQYYEKEERGRGNFPDRFSARQFPNYSSELNVNALLLGDSALYLCASSLASQGYTEAFFGQGTRLTVV.

This rearrangement joins TRBV5-1 to TRBJ2-7; TRBD2 matches 7 bases. Germline V gene lookup returns CDR1 SGHRS and CDR2 YFSETQ. The junction had 2 bases not matched to a gene; V was cut back by 2 bases and J by 0 bases. The CDR3 consists of 14 residues. This CDR3 reads CASSFGGISYEQYF. The DNA for the CDR3 is TGCGCCAGCAGCTTCGGGGGGATCTCCTACGAGCAGTACTTC.

V usage is TRBV6-1 and J usage is TRBJ2-7; 9 positions agree with TRBD1. V lost 3 bases and J lost 4; bases outside the gene matches: 4. The CDR3 is 14 residues long. Germline V gene data show CDR1 as MNHNS and CDR2 as SASEGT. In nucleotides, the CDR3 is TGTGCCAGCAGTGACCGGGACAGGGTATACGAGCAGTACGTC. This encodes CASSDRDRVYEQYV.

The CDR3 reads CASRDRALDTEAFF. The CDR3, as DNA: TGTGCCAGTAGGGACAGGGCATTGGACACTGAAGCTTTCTTT. The chain joins TRBV25-1 to TRBJ1-1; 9 bases map to TRBD1. Germline assignment: CDR1 MGHDK and CDR2 SYGVNS. Losses at the gene ends were 9 bases for V and 3 bases for J; bases not matched to a gene: 8. The CDR3 length is 14 residues. Drawing the rest from reference TRBV25-1 and TRBJ1-1, the complete variable domain is EADIYQTPRYLVIGTGKKITLECSQTMGHDKMYWYQQDPGMELHLIHYSYGVNSTEKGDLSSESTVSRIRTEHFPLTLESARPSHTSQYLCASRDRALDTEAFFGQGTRLTVV.

This chain uses TRBV5-4 with TRBJ1-3; D might be TRBD1 (6 bases). V was cut by 1 base and J by 0 bases, with 8 bases left in between. The CDR3 is 15 amino acids. Looked up from germline, CDR1 is SGHNT and CDR2 is YYREEE (reference sequence). CDR3 coding DNA: TGTGCCAGCAGCTTGCAGGGGAGCTCTGGAAACACCATATATTTT. Translating gives CASSLQGSSGNTIYF.

CDR3 residues: CASRFTGPGATGELFF. CDR3 coding DNA: TGTGCCAGCAGGTTCACAGGTCCCGGAGCAACCGGGGAGCTGTTTTTT. This rearrangement joins TRBV27 to TRBJ2-2, with D possibly matching TRBD1 (5 bases). The germline V gene has CDR1 MNHEY and CDR2 SMNVEV (reference sequence). Deletions cut 6 bases from V and 5 bases from J, with 19 bases between. The CDR3 extends over 16 amino acids.